These 25 T cell receptor beta chains came from one sample sequenced in a study of early T cells in non-severe SARS-CoV-2 infection. TCRdb re-called the 5' RACE reads through MiXCR, storing one row per CDR3 protein. The top ten hold 3.5% to 4% of the sample, which has tens of thousands of distinct CDR3 sequences, 7.5% to 9.5% seen once. This sample comprised whole blood, obtained at baseline. The receptors come from an adult who was a healthcare worker with PCR-confirmed SARS-CoV-2 infection or an uninfected control (not recorded which).

This clonotype has ten or more counts. This chain joins TRBV11-2 and TRBJ2-1; D perhaps matches TRBD2 (5 bases). V was clipped by 2 bases and J by 9 bases, with 17 bases between them. This CDR3 has 15 amino acids. Germline V lookup: CDR1 SGHAT, CDR2 FQNNGV. CDR3 sequence (DNA): TGTGCCAGCAGCTTAATTGAGTCGGGGTTGGCTGAGCAGTTCTTC. Protein product: CASSLIESGLAEQFF.

This clonotype has just a few counts. The chain carries TRBV3-1 and TRBJ1-3, with D unresolved. V dropped 0 bases and J dropped 4 bases, with 4 bases sitting between them. CDR3 length equals 13 residues. Per germline, CDR1 LGHDT and CDR2 YNNKEL (reference sequence). The CDR3 DNA follows: TGTGCCAGCAGCCAAGACGGAGGAAACACCATATATTTT. Protein: CASSQDGGNTIYF. The complete variable domain, with remaining parts taken from reference TRBV3-1 and TRBJ1-3, reads DTAVSQTPKYLVTQMGNDKSIKCEQNLGHDTMYWYKQDSKKFLKIMFSYNNKELIINETVPNRFSPKSPDKAHLNLHINSLELGDSAVYFCASSQDGGNTIYFGEGSWLTVV.

Concerning this clonotype: Its ends do not fully match the called genes, so a read error is possible. The rearrangement joins TRBV7-2 to TRBJ2-7, with 10 bases lining up with TRBD1. CDR1 SGHTA and CDR2 FQGNSA come from the germline V gene. This CDR3 spans 13 amino acids. DNA for the CDR3: TGTGCCAGCAGCTTAGCCCCGGGACAGGGGTACGACTTC. Protein sequence: CASSLAPGQGYDF.

V and J are TRBV6-5 and TRBJ1-3, with 8 bases matching TRBD1. CDR1 and CDR2 (germline): MNHEY, SVGAGI. V dropped 6 bases and J dropped 0; count of bases not matched to a gene: 10. The CDR3 extends over 17 amino acids. The CDR3 loop is CASRRHAQGGSGNTIYF. The CDR3 DNA sequence: TGTGCCAGCAGACGGCACGCACAGGGGGGCTCTGGAAACACCATATATTTT.

The J gene is TRBJ2-7, the V gene TRBV20-1; 8 bases match TRBD1. Trimming cost V 0 bases and J 6 bases; bases outside gene matches: 10. This CDR3 has 15 residues. Per the germline V gene, CDR1 is DFQATT and CDR2 is SNEGSKA (reference sequence). Here the CDR3 DNA reads TGCAGTGCTAGAGACCTGGGACAGGTGACCGCCGAGCAGTACTTC. Amino acid sequence: CSARDLGQVTAEQYF.

This clonotype was detected ten times or more. The genes are TRBV9 and TRBJ2-1; D remains unclear. The CDR3 extends over 16 amino acids. Germline V gene data show CDR1 as SGDLS and CDR2 as YYNGEE. The germline V and J ends were trimmed by 2 bases and 0 bases, with 12 bases remaining between them. This CDR3 is CASSVVGSSSYNEQFF. The CDR3 DNA is TGTGCCAGCAGCGTTGTGGGCTCCAGCTCCTACAATGAGCAGTTCTTC.

This clonotype was observed a few times. The rearrangement joins TRBV20-1 to TRBJ2-1, with 11 nucleotides matching TRBD1. Per germline, CDR1 DFQATT and CDR2 SNEGSKA (reference sequence). This CDR3 is 16 amino acids long. The J segment lost 3 bases and the V segment lost 0 bases, leaving 4 bases of the junction unmatched. The CDR3 sequence: CSARDLGQGDYNEQFF. CDR3 sequence (DNA): TGCAGTGCTAGAGATTTGGGACAGGGGGACTACAATGAGCAGTTCTTC.

This clonotype was counted ten times or more. V gene TRBV7-9 combines with J gene TRBJ2-1; TRBD1 might be the D (6 bases). With 4 bases removed from V and 5 bases from J, the gap between germline ends came to 18 bases. This CDR3 is built from 16 residues. Germline V gene sequence: CDR1 SEHNR, CDR2 FQNEAQ (reference sequence). CDR3 amino acids: CASSYPGTSYDNEQFF. CDR3 nucleotides: TGTGCCAGCAGCTATCCCGGGACATCCTACGACAATGAGCAGTTCTTC.

Only a few counts were recorded for this clonotype. The chain combines TRBV19 with TRBJ1-6, with TRBD1 matching over 7 bases. Germline V CDR1 and CDR2: LNHDA, SQIVND (reference sequence). The CDR3 totals 15 residues. V shed 2 bases and J 10 bases; nucleotides not matched to a gene: 8. The CDR3 reads CASSISRGSTSPLHF. DNA of the CDR3: TGTGCCAGTAGTATATCCAGGGGGAGCACCTCACCCCTCCACTTT.

This clonotype showed up just a few times. The V gene is TRBV5-1, the J gene TRBJ1-1, with D unresolved. The germline CDR1 and CDR2 sequences are SGHRS and YFSETQ. V was trimmed by 4 bases and J by 4 bases, leaving 11 bases between them. This CDR3 spans 13 amino acids. The CDR3 nucleotides read TGCGCCAGCAGCCCCGGCGAAGCCACTGAAGCTTTCTTT. This gives the protein CASSPGEATEAFF. The whole variable domain, remainder taken from reference TRBV5-1 and TRBJ1-1, is KAGVTQTPRYLIKTRGQQVTLSCSPISGHRSVSWYQQTPGQGLQFLFEYFSETQRNKGNFPGRFSGRQFSNSRSEMNVSTLELGDSALYLCASSPGEATEAFFGQGTRLTVV.

The sample holds a few counts of this clonotype. The chain joins TRBV12-3 or TRBV12-4 to TRBJ2-1; 8 bases agree with TRBD2. This CDR3 has 14 residues. The V segment lost 4 bases and the J segment 16 bases; nucleotides outside the gene matches: 15. CDR3 bases: TGTGCCAGCAGTTCACCCCCGCCGGGGGGGGCTCCTTTCTTC. Translation gives CASSSPPPGGAPFF.

The chain is built from TRBV7-2 and TRBJ2-7, with 9 positions matching TRBD2. Germline CDR1 and CDR2: SGHTA and FQGNSA. V dropped 3 bases and J dropped 2; count of bases not matched to a gene: 5. CDR3 size: 15 residues. CDR3 region: CASSFGGRGAYEQYF. In DNA form, the CDR3 reads TGTGCCAGCAGCTTTGGCGGGAGGGGGGCCTACGAGCAGTACTTC.

Ten or more counts support this clonotype. The V gene is TRBV2, the J gene TRBJ1-5, with D uncertain. The CDR3 totals 14 residues. Germline V gene lookup returns CDR1 SNHLY and CDR2 FYNNEI. V lost 6 bases to trimming and J lost 7 bases, with 16 bases between them. CDR3 region: CASRAGPPGQPQHF. CDR3 nucleotides: TGTGCCAGCAGGGCGGGCCCCCCTGGGCAGCCCCAGCATTTT.

This clonotype was counted only a few times. The chain combines TRBV20-1 with TRBJ2-7, with D possibly matching TRBD1 (5 bases). V lost 1 base and J 1 base, leaving 8 bases between the germline ends. Looked up from germline, CDR1 is DFQATT and CDR2 is SNEGSKA (reference sequence). The CDR3 sequence is 13 residues long. The DNA for the CDR3 is TGCAGTGCTAGAGTCCAGGGTTCCTACGAGCAGTACTTC. Protein product: CSARVQGSYEQYF.

This clonotype was observed a handful of times. The V call is TRBV19, the J call TRBJ2-1; 9 bases are shared with TRBD2. Germline lookup yields CDR1 LNHDA and CDR2 SQIVND (reference sequence). V dropped 5 bases and J dropped 5; count of bases not matched to a gene: 7. The CDR3 totals 15 residues. The CDR3 coding sequence is TGTGCCAGTAGTCACCCAGCGGGGGGCCACAATGAGCAGTTCTTC. This encodes CASSHPAGGHNEQFF.

The chain couples TRBV6-6 to TRBJ1-1; D unclear. With 6 bases removed from V and 7 bases from J, the gap between germline ends came to 21 bases. Germline V gene sequence: CDR1 MNHNY, CDR2 SVGAGI (reference sequence). This CDR3 region has 15 residues. Here the CDR3 DNA reads TGTGCCAGCAGCCGCCGGGGAAGGGTGAAAGGTGAAGCTTTCTTT. It codes for CASSRRGRVKGEAFF.

The rearrangement links TRBV29-1 to TRBJ2-3; D gene ambiguous. Germline V gives CDR1 SQVTM, CDR2 ANQGSEA. This CDR3 is 13 amino acids long. Trimming removed 5 bases from V and 2 bases from J, with 11 bases in between. The CDR3 is CSVFRADTDTQYF. The CDR3 DNA follows: TGCAGCGTTTTCCGGGCTGACACAGATACGCAGTATTTT.

This clonotype was seen at least ten times. The chain employs TRBV11-2 and TRBJ2-7; D call uncertain. The germline V gene encodes CDR1 SGHAT and CDR2 FQNNGV. The germline V and J ends were trimmed by 4 bases and 7 bases, with 17 bases remaining between them. This CDR3 region has 14 residues. The CDR3 DNA reads TGTGCCAGCAGCTCCACTCGGACCCCTCGGGAGCAGTACTTC. Protein: CASSSTRTPREQYF. Combining the CDR3 with reference TRBV11-2 and TRBJ2-7 gives the whole variable domain EAGVAQSPRYKIIEKRQSVAFWCNPISGHATLYWYQQILGQGPKLLIQFQNNGVVDDSQLPKDRFSAERLKGVDSTLKIQPAKLEDSAVYLCASSSTRTPREQYFGPGTRLTVT.

This clonotype came up many times. The chain links TRBV18 to TRBJ2-6; no clear D. Trimming took off 3 bases at V and 0 bases at J, with 9 bases between the two ends. The CDR3 contains 16 residues. Germline CDR1 KGHSH, CDR2 LQKENI. Here the CDR3 reads CASSPFRSSGANVLTF. In DNA, the CDR3 is TGTGCCAGCTCACCTTTCAGGTCCTCTGGGGCCAACGTCCTGACTTTC.

This clonotype was counted between two and nine times. The V gene is TRBV6-1, the J gene TRBJ2-3; the D gene is possibly TRBD2 (6 bases). Trimming took 5 bases from V and 0 from J, leaving 18 bases between them. Germline V gene lookup returns CDR1 MNHNS and CDR2 SASEGT. This CDR3 is built from 17 residues. DNA of the CDR3: TGTGCCAGCAGTCCCCCGAGAGCGGGTCCTAGCACAGATACGCAGTATTTT. It translates to CASSPPRAGPSTDTQYF.

This chain links TRBV13 with TRBJ2-1; D remains unclear. CDR3 length: 15 amino acids. Germline CDR1 reads PRHDT; CDR2 reads FYEKMQ (reference sequence). V lost 8 bases and J lost 2, with 16 bases in between. In DNA form, the CDR3 reads TGTGCCAGCGGAAAGGGTTCTCGTGCCTACAATGAGCAGTTCTTC. It yields the protein CASGKGSRAYNEQFF.

This clonotype was counted ten times or more. The gene calls are TRBV4-1 and TRBJ1-5, with D hard to call. This CDR3 has 15 residues. CDR1 and CDR2 (germline): MGHRA, YSYEKL. V was cut by 0 bases and J by 3 bases, with 9 bases left in between. The CDR3, as DNA: TGCGCCAGCAGCCAAGAAGCCGCGATCAATCAGCCCCAGCATTTT. This encodes CASSQEAAINQPQHF.

This clonotype was counted many times. The J gene is TRBJ1-1, the V gene TRBV29-1; D might be TRBD1 (5 bases). CDR3 size: 14 residues. V gave up 4 bases and J gave up 2 bases, with 14 bases separating them. Germline V lookup: CDR1 SQVTM, CDR2 ANQGSEA. The CDR3 loop reads CSVGTGTVNTEAFF. In DNA, the CDR3 is TGCAGCGTTGGAACCGGGACTGTAAACACTGAAGCTTTCTTT.

The chain joins TRBV12-3 or TRBV12-4 to TRBJ2-3, with a tentative D call TRBD2 (5 bases). CDR3 length: 15 residues. The V gene lost 5 bases and the J gene lost 0 bases, with 12 bases spanning the gap. CDR3 sequence (DNA): TGTGCCAGCAGTCCCGGGAAAGGTAGCACAGATACGCAGTATTTT. Its translation is CASSPGKGSTDTQYF.

This clonotype occurred many times. The V and J genes are TRBV10-3 and TRBJ2-2, with TRBD2 identical over 14 bases. CDR1 and CDR2 from the germline V gene are ENHRY and SYGVKD. V was clipped by 7 bases and J by 4 bases; unmatched bases: 8. The CDR3 spans 17 residues. CDR3 sequence reads: CAINAGLAGEGTGELFF. Written as DNA, the CDR3 is TGTGCCATCAACGCGGGACTAGCGGGAGAGGGCACCGGGGAGCTGTTTTTT.